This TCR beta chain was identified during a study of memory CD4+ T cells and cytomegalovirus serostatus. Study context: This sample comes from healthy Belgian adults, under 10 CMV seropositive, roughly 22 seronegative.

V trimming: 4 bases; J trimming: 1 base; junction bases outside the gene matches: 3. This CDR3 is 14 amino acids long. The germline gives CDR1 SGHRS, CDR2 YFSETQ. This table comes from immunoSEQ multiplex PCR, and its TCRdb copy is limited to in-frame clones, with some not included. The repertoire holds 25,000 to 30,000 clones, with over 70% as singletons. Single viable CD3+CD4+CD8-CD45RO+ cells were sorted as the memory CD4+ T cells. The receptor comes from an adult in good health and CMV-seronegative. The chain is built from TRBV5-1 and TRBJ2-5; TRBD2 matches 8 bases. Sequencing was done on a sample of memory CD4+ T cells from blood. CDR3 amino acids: CASSPGLAQETQYF. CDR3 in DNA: TGCGCCAGCAGCCCCGGACTAGCCCAAGAGACCCAGTACTTC.